This T cell receptor beta chain was sequenced in a study of Graves' ophthalmopathy and Graves' hyperthyroidism. Only newly diagnosed hyperthyroidism patients aged 18 to 65, with under 2 months' duration, were enrolled. Clinicians made diagnoses from clinical symptoms, serum thyroxine, TRAb, thyroid ultrasound and orbital computed tomography. Someone took the PBMCs out of 10 ml of fresh peripheral blood. V dropped 2 bases and J dropped 7; count of bases not matched to a gene: 8. CDR1 and CDR2 (germline): MNHEY, SVGEGT. The CDR3 totals 16 residues. This clonotype was counted many times. The authors amplified TCR beta CDR3 regions, and they did so from RNA transcripts for repertoire sequencing. An initial RT-PCR round employing HTBI primers preceded a second-round multiplex PCR. TCRdb processed the multiplex PCR reads anew with MiXCR; each CDR3 protein has one entry. The table includes 400,000 to 500,000 distinct CDR3 sequences, under 25% detected once.

The receptor's source is a woman in her late teens or twenties with stable Graves' hyperthyroidism. The rearrangement links TRBV6-2 or TRBV6-3 to TRBJ2-5, with TRBD2 matching 12 bases. The sample consisted of peripheral blood. CDR3 nucleotides: TGTGCCAGCAGTTACAAGACTAGCGGGAGTCTTTTGACCCAGTACTTC. Protein product: CASSYKTSGSLLTQYF.